This TCR beta chain was sequenced during a study of T cells in localized non-small cell lung cancer. The length of the CDR3 is 14 residues. Between the trimmed V and J ends, which lost 7 bases and 7 bases, there was a span of 17 bases. Germline CDR1 reads MNHEY; CDR2 reads SMNVEV (reference sequence). Turning to this clone: Its antigen remains unknown.

The assay was immunoSEQ multiplex PCR, and TCRdb's table has in-frame clones only and misses some. The table records approximately 15,000 clones, about 90% of them present only once. Study conclusions and caveats: Uninvolved adjacent lung had more T cell clonality than any other tissue, topping tumor. A median of roughly 52 of the top 100 tumor clones appeared in adjacent lung, which was paired and uninvolved.

The sample in question was peripheral blood mononuclear cells, obtained before any cancer treatment. This clonotype originated in a woman aged 35-75 years with stage III lung adenocarcinoma. This chain uses TRBV27 with TRBJ2-1; D is possibly TRBD2 (7 bases). CDR3 DNA: TGTGCCAGCACCGAACAGGGAGGGACTAATGAGCAGTTCTTC. Translation: CASTEQGGTNEQFF.